This TCR beta chain comes out of a study of early T cells in non-severe SARS-CoV-2 infection. Study-wide context: Investigators sequenced bulk RNA drawn from unsorted whole blood, and chains remained unpaired.

The germline gives CDR1 DFQATT, CDR2 SNEGSKA (reference sequence). CDR3 length: 15 residues. V lost 1 base and J 4 bases, leaving 16 bases between the germline ends. Unique molecular identifiers (one per individual cDNA molecule) were attached. TCRdb redid the calling of the 5' RACE reads with MiXCR, one entry per CDR3 protein. The sample has around 75,000 distinct CDR3 sequences; 8.5% to 10% are singletons. Study-wide points: Anti-spike CD8 responses were favored in VDJdb matching, and private and CD4 specificities were missed.

This clonotype was seen ten or more times. What it recognizes is unknown. The sample consisted of whole blood. The chain employs TRBV20-1 and TRBJ1-2, with D perhaps matching TRBD1 (6 bases). The clonotype comes from an adult who was a healthcare worker with PCR-confirmed SARS-CoV-2 infection or an uninfected control (not recorded which). The CDR3 spells CSARAPRGRGYGYTF. The CDR3 nucleotides read TGCAGTGCTAGAGCTCCACGGGGGCGAGGCTATGGCTACACCTTC.